This T cell receptor beta chain originates from a study of blood T cells in healthy people across ages. General study results and limits: Investigators treated diversity estimates from one million T cells as underestimates.

Every donor provided around 10 milliliters of peripheral blood. Total RNA was isolated from each sample in quantities of at least 6 micrograms. Note on this clonotype: What it recognizes is unknown.

CDR1 SGHTA and CDR2 FQGNSA come from the germline V gene. The CDR3 is 13 residues long. V trimming: 6 bases; J trimming: 9 bases; junction bases outside the gene matches: 7. Primed by a sample-barcoded 5' primer and a J-beta primer mix, a second PCR proceeded for about 7 to 12 cycles. Each cDNA molecule received a tag from a template-switch adaptor that had 12 random nucleotides. MiXCR was run by TCRdb on the 5' RACE reads, yielding one entry per CDR3 protein. Among over 1,500,000 distinct CDR3 sequences listed, around half were seen once. The sequence was obtained from a woman aged 35 to 49 in good health. This chain links TRBV7-2 with TRBJ2-1; 8 nucleotides line up with TRBD2. What was sequenced was blood. The CDR3 protein is CASRIAGGSEQFF. DNA of the CDR3: TGTGCCAGCAGGATCGCGGGGGGCAGTGAGCAGTTCTTC. Full variable domain (outside the CDR3, taken from reference TRBV7-2 and TRBJ2-1): GAGVSQSPSNKVTEKGKDVELRCDPISGHTALYWYRQSLGQGLEFLIYFQGNSAPDKSGLPSDRFSAERTGGSVSTLTIQRTQQEDSAVYLCASRIAGGSEQFFGPGTRLTVL.